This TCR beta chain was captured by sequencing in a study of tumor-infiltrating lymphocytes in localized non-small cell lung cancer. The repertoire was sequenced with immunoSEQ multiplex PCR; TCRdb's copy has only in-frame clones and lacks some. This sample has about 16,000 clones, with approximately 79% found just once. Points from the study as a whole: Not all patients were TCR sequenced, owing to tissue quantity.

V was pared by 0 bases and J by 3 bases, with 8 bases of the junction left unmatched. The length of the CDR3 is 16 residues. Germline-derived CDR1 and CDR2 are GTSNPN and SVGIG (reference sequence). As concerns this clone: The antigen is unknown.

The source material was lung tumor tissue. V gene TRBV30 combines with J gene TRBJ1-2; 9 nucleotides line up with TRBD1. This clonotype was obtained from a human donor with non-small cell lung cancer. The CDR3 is CAWSVSLGQGHYGYTF. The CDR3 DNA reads TGTGCCTGGAGTGTGTCCCTCGGACAGGGGCACTATGGCTACACCTTC.